Listed below are T cell receptor beta chains from one sample, sequenced in a study of cytomegalovirus exposure and HLA in healthy donors. Some clones are missing from TCRdb's copy, which holds only in-frame ones; the method was immunoSEQ multiplex PCR. The sample yields hundreds of thousands of clones, about 80% seen once. The sequencing sample was made of PBMCs. These receptors came from a male donor in good health and CMV-seronegative. Both conserved end residues are part of each CDR3. The order of the fields is J gene, clone size, D gene, V gene, CDR3 protein, CDR3 DNA. D genes are given only for firm matches. Size is stated for part of the rows, as once, few or many counts, or as a class when the clone is expanded.

J gene: TRBJ2-7; clone size: few; D gene: -; V gene: TRBV5-1; CDR3 protein: CASREDSNPGYEQYF; CDR3 DNA: TGCGCCAGCAGGGAAGACAGTAACCCTGGCTACGAGCAGTACTTC
J gene: TRBJ2-3; clone size: -; D gene: -; V gene: TRBV7-3; CDR3 protein: CASSFTGTTDTQYF; CDR3 DNA: TGTGCCAGCAGCTTTACAGGGACCACAGATACGCAGTATTTT
J gene: TRBJ2-3; clone size: few; D gene: TRBD2; V gene: TRBV4-1; CDR3 protein: CASSSRSRSVGQLAGVTDTQYF; CDR3 DNA: TGCGCCAGCAGCTCACGTTCAAGATCGGTCGGCCAACTAGCGGGGGTTACAGATACGCAGTATTTT
J gene: TRBJ2-5; clone size: -; D gene: -; V gene: TRBV25-1; CDR3 protein: CASSEWASQETQYF; CDR3 DNA: TGTGCCAGCAGTGAATGGGCCAGCCAAGAGACCCAGTACTTC
J gene: TRBJ1-2; clone size: -; D gene: -; V gene: TRBV11-2; CDR3 protein: CASSSYYGYTF; CDR3 DNA: TGTGCCAGCAGCTCCTACTATGGCTACACCTTC
J gene: TRBJ1-2; clone size: -; D gene: -; V gene: TRBV30; CDR3 protein: CAWRVGGDYGYTF; CDR3 DNA: TGTGCCTGGAGAGTCGGGGGGGACTATGGCTACACCTTC
J gene: TRBJ1-2; clone size: -; D gene: -; V gene: TRBV28; CDR3 protein: CASSLSQGWYGYTF; CDR3 DNA: TGTGCCAGCAGTTTATCCCAGGGGTGGTATGGCTACACCTTC
J gene: TRBJ1-4; clone size: -; D gene: TRBD1; V gene: TRBV5-1; CDR3 protein: CASSSDRENEKLFF; CDR3 DNA: TGCGCCAGCAGCTCGGACAGGGAGAATGAAAAACTGTTTTTT
J gene: TRBJ2-5; clone size: -; D gene: TRBD2; V gene: TRBV5-1; CDR3 protein: CASSQGLARETQYF; CDR3 DNA: TGCGCCAGCAGCCAGGGACTAGCTCGGGAGACCCAGTACTTC
J gene: TRBJ2-5; clone size: -; D gene: -; V gene: TRBV7-6; CDR3 protein: CASSLEGARGEGETQYF; CDR3 DNA: TGTGCCAGCAGCTTAGAGGGGGCGCGGGGCGAGGGGGAGACCCAGTACTTC
J gene: TRBJ2-7; clone size: -; D gene: TRBD1; V gene: TRBV6-5; CDR3 protein: CASTRTGAGGEQYF; CDR3 DNA: TGTGCCAGCACAAGGACAGGGGCGGGCGGCGAGCAGTACTTC
J gene: TRBJ1-3; clone size: -; D gene: -; V gene: TRBV10-3; CDR3 protein: CASNTGNSGNTIYF; CDR3 DNA: TGTGCCTCCAACACAGGGAACTCTGGAAACACCATATATTTT
J gene: TRBJ2-7; clone size: -; D gene: TRBD1; V gene: TRBV4-2; CDR3 protein: CASTQVGTGVSEQYF; CDR3 DNA: TGTGCCAGCACCCAAGTGGGGACAGGAGTTTCCGAGCAGTACTTC
J gene: TRBJ2-5; clone size: -; D gene: -; V gene: TRBV5-1; CDR3 protein: CASSLVQGEETQYF; CDR3 DNA: TGCGCCAGCAGCTTGGTTCAGGGCGAAGAGACCCAGTACTTC
J gene: TRBJ1-2; clone size: -; D gene: -; V gene: TRBV29-1; CDR3 protein: CSVEPVASPYGYTF; CDR3 DNA: TGCAGCGTTGAGCCGGTAGCCTCTCCTTATGGCTACACCTTC
J gene: TRBJ2-3; clone size: -; D gene: -; V gene: TRBV7-2; CDR3 protein: CASSLGTATDTQYF; CDR3 DNA: TGTGCCAGCAGCTTAGGCACAGCCACAGATACGCAGTATTTT
J gene: TRBJ2-3; clone size: -; D gene: TRBD2; V gene: TRBV27; CDR3 protein: CASTFSGGTDTQYF; CDR3 DNA: TGTGCCAGCACCTTTAGCGGGGGCACAGATACGCAGTATTTT
J gene: TRBJ1-4; clone size: -; D gene: -; V gene: TRBV4-1; CDR3 protein: CASSQLRGGTAKLFF; CDR3 DNA: TGCGCCAGCAGCCAACTCCGGGGAGGGACCGCAAAACTGTTTTTT
J gene: TRBJ1-1; clone size: few; D gene: TRBD1; V gene: TRBV10-3; CDR3 protein: CAIRAGQANTEAFF; CDR3 DNA: TGTGCCATCAGGGCTGGACAGGCCAACACTGAAGCTTTCTTT
J gene: TRBJ2-3; clone size: -; D gene: -; V gene: TRBV5-1; CDR3 protein: CASSTYRALGTDTQYF; CDR3 DNA: TGCGCCAGCAGCACATACAGGGCGCTGGGCACAGATACGCAGTATTTT
J gene: TRBJ2-5; clone size: -; D gene: TRBD2; V gene: TRBV18; CDR3 protein: CASSPPKGGPQETQYF; CDR3 DNA: TGTGCCAGCTCACCACCAAAGGGAGGGCCCCAAGAGACCCAGTACTTC
J gene: TRBJ2-4; clone size: -; D gene: -; V gene: TRBV4-2; CDR3 protein: CASRASLENIQYF; CDR3 DNA: TGTGCCAGCAGAGCCTCGTTAGAAAACATTCAGTACTTC
J gene: TRBJ2-3; clone size: -; D gene: TRBD2; V gene: TRBV5-5; CDR3 protein: CASSLFAGGEDTQYF; CDR3 DNA: TGTGCCAGCAGCTTGTTCGCGGGGGGGGAAGATACGCAGTATTTT
J gene: TRBJ2-3; clone size: once; D gene: -; V gene: TRBV6-5; CDR3 protein: CASSYSSVQLDTQYF; CDR3 DNA: TGTGCCAGCAGTTACTCGTCGGTACAGTTAGATACGCAGTATTTT
J gene: TRBJ1-3; clone size: -; D gene: -; V gene: TRBV11-2; CDR3 protein: CASSLTRTGGNTIYF; CDR3 DNA: TGTGCCAGCAGCCTAACCAGGACTGGGGGAAACACCATATATTTT
J gene: TRBJ2-2; clone size: -; D gene: -; V gene: TRBV5-4; CDR3 protein: CASSQAGQLGGELFF; CDR3 DNA: TGCGCCAGCAGCCAAGCTGGACAGCTAGGGGGGGAGCTGTTTTTT
J gene: TRBJ1-1; clone size: -; D gene: -; V gene: TRBV27; CDR3 protein: CASSRGSMNTEAFF; CDR3 DNA: TGTGCCAGCAGCCGGGGGAGTATGAACACTGAAGCTTTCTTT
J gene: TRBJ1-6; clone size: few; D gene: TRBD1; V gene: TRBV30; CDR3 protein: CAWKDLLDRAGDSPLHF; CDR3 DNA: TGTGCCTGGAAAGACCTCTTGGACAGGGCGGGAGATTCACCCCTCCACTTT
J gene: TRBJ2-2; clone size: few; D gene: TRBD2; V gene: TRBV6-5; CDR3 protein: CASSYLTSGRPGELFF; CDR3 DNA: TGTGCCAGCAGTTATCTGACTAGCGGGAGGCCCGGGGAGCTGTTTTTT